Shown below are 22 T cell receptor beta chains from a single sample sequenced in a study of OX40 agonist ivuxolimab in advanced cancers. Sequenced by immunoSEQ multiplex PCR; TCRdb stores in-frame clones only, minus some. This table has about 69,000 clones, 90% appearing once. The sample in question was CD4+ or CD8+ T cells sorted from blood, obtained in a trial of the OX40 agonist ivuxolimab. These receptors originate from an adult with an advanced solid tumor such as melanoma, head and neck, liver or kidney cancer.

The J gene is TRBJ1-4, the V gene TRBV28, with D possibly TRBD1 on 5 matching bases. The CDR3 loop spans 14 amino acids. Germline V CDR1 and CDR2: MDHEN, SYDVKM. V lost 2 bases and J lost 10, with 14 bases in between. CDR3 sequence: CASSLQGVGGKLFF. CDR3 bases: TGTGCCAGCAGTTTACAAGGGGTGGGAGGAAAACTGTTTTTT.

The rearrangement uses TRBV5-4 and TRBJ2-3, with D perhaps being TRBD1 or TRBD2 (6 bases each). This CDR3 spans 17 amino acids. Germline V gene sequence: CDR1 SGHNT, CDR2 YYREEE (reference sequence). Trimming removed 0 bases from V and 4 bases from J, with 18 bases in between. This chain's CDR3 is CASSLESRGRGSDTQYF. The DNA of the CDR3 is TGTGCCAGCAGCTTGGAAAGTCGGGGGCGAGGGTCAGATACGCAGTATTTT.

The genes are TRBV27 and TRBJ2-1, with no clear D. The CDR3 sequence is 14 residues long. The germline V gene encodes CDR1 MNHEY and CDR2 SMNVEV (reference sequence). Deletions cut 3 bases from V and 1 base from J, with 7 bases between. CDR3 sequence: CASSLGFSYNEQFF. The CDR3 region has the DNA TGTGCCAGCAGTTTGGGTTTTTCCTACAATGAGCAGTTCTTC.

This clone was recorded a few times. In DNA, the CDR3 is TGCGCCAGCAGCCAAGATCCGGATGTGCCTGAAGCTTTCTTT. Its protein product is CASSQDPDVPEAFF. The chain combines TRBV4-1 with TRBJ1-1; the D is unclear. This CDR3 region has 14 residues. CDR1 MGHRA and CDR2 YSYEKL come from the germline V gene. The V gene lost 0 bases and the J gene lost 6 bases, with 11 bases spanning the gap.

The rearrangement links TRBV7-6 to TRBJ2-7; possibly TRBD1 for D (5 bases). The germline V and J ends were trimmed by 5 bases and 7 bases, with 12 bases remaining between them. CDR3 length: 12 amino acids. Germline V gene data show CDR1 as SGHVS and CDR2 as FNYEAQ. The CDR3 DNA is TGTGCCAGCAGCATAACACAGGAAGAGCAGTACTTC. Translation gives CASSITQEEQYF.

The chain employs TRBV19 and TRBJ2-2; TRBD2 matches at 7 bases. This CDR3 contains 18 residues. Trimming at V came to 4 bases and at J to 0 bases, leaving 11 bases not matched to a gene. The germline CDR1 and CDR2 sequences are LNHDA and SQIVND (reference sequence). The CDR3 bases are TGTGCCAGTAGTACTGGTTCGGCGGGAGCAGCGAACACCGGGGAGCTGTTTTTT. This sequence encodes CASSTGSAGAANTGELFF.

This clone appeared a single time. The J gene is TRBJ2-5, the V gene TRBV10-3; no definite D call. CDR3 size: 11 residues. The ends were cut back, 1 base at V and 4 bases at J, with 1 base in the middle. Germline-derived CDR1 and CDR2 are ENHRY and SYGVKD. As DNA, the CDR3 is TGTGCCATCAGTGAGTTAGAGACCCAGTACTTC. This encodes CAISELETQYF.

The chain couples TRBV6-1 to TRBJ2-3; D is ambiguous. V was cut by 8 bases and J by 1 base, with 13 bases left in between. The CDR3 has 14 residues. Germline-derived CDR1 and CDR2 are MNHNS and SASEGT. In DNA form, the CDR3 reads TGTGCCAGCTATCGGTCTACCCGCACAGATACGCAGTATTTT. Translating it yields CASYRSTRTDTQYF.

The chain has TRBV7-3 and TRBJ2-5, with D uncertain. From germline, CDR1 is SGHTA and CDR2 FQGTGA. Trimming stripped 1 base from V and 1 base from J, with 4 bases between. This CDR3 spans 13 amino acids. The CDR3 DNA is TGTGCCAGCAGCTTAAGGGTCCAAGAGACCCAGTACTTC. Translated, it gives CASSLRVQETQYF.

The chain links TRBV28 to TRBJ2-1; maybe TRBD2 (5 bases). CDR3 length equals 13 residues. Germline V gene lookup returns CDR1 MDHEN and CDR2 SYDVKM. Trimming removed 7 bases at V and 8 bases at J, with 15 bases between. The CDR3 here is CASTGARRDEQFF. CDR3 bases: TGTGCCAGCACCGGTGCTAGGCGGGATGAGCAGTTCTTC.

This clone was found once. The chain combines TRBV6-6 with TRBJ1-2; D uncertain. Germline CDR1 MNHNY, CDR2 SVGAGI (reference sequence). The CDR3 is made up of 12 amino acids. V lost 7 bases and J lost 1, with 7 bases in between. Here the CDR3 reads CASIKDNYGYTF. CDR3 bases: TGTGCCAGCATAAAGGATAACTATGGCTACACCTTC.

This sequence joins TRBV5-1 and TRBJ1-1; 8 nucleotides agree with TRBD1. CDR3 length equals 14 residues. Germline trimming cut 0 bases from V and 4 bases from J; bases unmatched to any gene: 2. Germline V gene sequence: CDR1 SGHRS, CDR2 YFSETQ. The CDR3 nucleotides are TGCGCCAGCAGCTTGGCGGGACAGGCCACTGAAGCTTTCTTT. This gives the protein CASSLAGQATEAFF.

The V gene is TRBV28, the J gene TRBJ1-5; TRBD1 matches at 7 bases. The junction had 7 bases not matched to a gene; V was cut back by 8 bases and J by 3 bases. The CDR3 spans 14 residues. Per the germline V gene, CDR1 is MDHEN and CDR2 is SYDVKM. CDR3 protein: CASQPGQINQPQHF. For the CDR3, the DNA is TGTGCCAGCCAACCGGGACAGATCAATCAGCCCCAGCATTTT.

V is TRBV29-1 and J is TRBJ2-7; TRBD1 aligns across 8 bases. V dropped 6 bases and J dropped 3; count of bases not matched to a gene: 7. Germline V gene sequence: CDR1 SQVTM, CDR2 ANQGSEA. This CDR3 has 13 residues. The CDR3 bases are TGCAGCGTCGGACAGGGTGAAGGCTACGAGCAGTACTTC. Protein: CSVGQGEGYEQYF.

This clone was observed once. The gene calls are TRBV4-1 and TRBJ2-6; D gene ambiguous. The V end was cut by 1 base, the J end by 4 bases, with 14 bases between. This CDR3 spans 17 amino acids. The germline V gene has CDR1 MGHRA and CDR2 YSYEKL. DNA for the CDR3: TGCGCCAGCAGCCAAGCTCTCAGCTCCCTCGGGGCCAACGTCCTGACTTTC. Protein sequence: CASSQALSSLGANVLTF.

The V call is TRBV5-4, the J call TRBJ1-1; D gene unclear. The CDR3 runs 14 residues. The germline gives CDR1 SGHNT, CDR2 YYREEE (reference sequence). The V end lost 4 bases, the J end lost 0 bases, and 10 bases lay between the germline ends. The CDR3 is CASSPQVLNTEAFF. CDR3 sequence (DNA): TGTGCCAGCAGCCCTCAAGTGCTGAACACTGAAGCTTTCTTT.

The chain employs TRBV27 and TRBJ2-3; 8 positions agree with TRBD2. The V gene's germline CDR1 is MNHEY and CDR2 SMNVEV (reference sequence). The CDR3 is made up of 14 amino acids. V shed 5 bases and J 4 bases; nucleotides not matched to a gene: 5. CDR3 coding DNA: TGTGCCAGCAGTAGCGGGAGAGGATCAGATACGCAGTATTTT. It translates to CASSSGRGSDTQYF.

Regarding this clone: The CDR3 carries no conserved terminal phenylalanine or tryptophan, so it likely arises from a read error. The DNA is omitted, as the CDR3 cannot be located on it reliably, and the CDR3 follows TCRdb's listing. V is TRBV6-5 and J is TRBJ2-7; the table gives TRBD2 as D, unverified against the DNA. From germline, CDR1 is MNHEY and CDR2 SVGAGI. Both ends counted, the CDR3 spans 13 residues. This CDR3 is CASSYSIAGPAPL.

Here the CDR3 reads CSVGESYGYTF. DNA of the CDR3: TGCAGCGTTGGGGAGAGCTATGGCTACACCTTC. V and J are TRBV29-1 and TRBJ1-2; D ambiguous. Trimming removed 4 bases at V and 4 bases at J, with 7 bases between. The CDR3 is 11 residues long. Germline lookup yields CDR1 SQVTM and CDR2 ANQGSEA. Filled out from reference TRBV29-1 and TRBJ1-2, the complete variable domain reads SAVISQKPSRDICQRGTSLTIQCQVDSQVTMMFWYRQQPGQSLTLIATANQGSEATYESGFVIDKFPISRPNLTFSTLTVSNMSPEDSSIYLCSVGESYGYTFGSGTRLTVV.

The chain has TRBV11-2 and TRBJ2-3; TRBD2 matches 10 bases. From germline, CDR1 is SGHAT and CDR2 FQNNGV. V shed 5 bases, J shed 2 bases, and the junction held 13 bases outside the gene matches. This CDR3 contains 18 residues. CDR3 loop: CASSPQMGTSVFTDTQYF. The CDR3 bases are TGTGCCAGCAGCCCCCAAATGGGGACTAGCGTGTTCACAGATACGCAGTATTTT. The full variable domain, with the rest looked up from reference TRBV11-2 and TRBJ2-3, is EAGVAQSPRYKIIEKRQSVAFWCNPISGHATLYWYQQILGQGPKLLIQFQNNGVVDDSQLPKDRFSAERLKGVDSTLKIQPAKLEDSAVYLCASSPQMGTSVFTDTQYFGPGTRLTVL.

The genes are TRBV6-4 and TRBJ2-5; D perhaps matches TRBD1 (8 bases). Trimming removed 1 base from V and 4 bases from J, with 16 bases in between. Germline CDR1 MRHNA, CDR2 SNTAGT. This CDR3 has 16 residues. The CDR3 protein is CASSDWTGRAPETQYF. CDR3 DNA: TGTGCCAGCAGTGACTGGACAGGGAGGGCCCCAGAGACCCAGTACTTC.

This clone was found once. The chain couples TRBV11-2 to TRBJ1-1; no definite D call. Trimming left V 5 bases short and J 6 bases short, with 13 bases between. CDR3 length: 13 residues. In germline, CDR1 is SGHAT, CDR2 FQNNGV. This CDR3 reads CASSQSAWSEAFF. CDR3 coding DNA: TGTGCCAGCAGCCAATCAGCGTGGTCTGAAGCTTTCTTT. Based on the CDR3 plus reference TRBV11-2 and TRBJ1-1, the full variable domain is EAGVAQSPRYKIIEKRQSVAFWCNPISGHATLYWYQQILGQGPKLLIQFQNNGVVDDSQLPKDRFSAERLKGVDSTLKIQPAKLEDSAVYLCASSQSAWSEAFFGQGTRLTVV.